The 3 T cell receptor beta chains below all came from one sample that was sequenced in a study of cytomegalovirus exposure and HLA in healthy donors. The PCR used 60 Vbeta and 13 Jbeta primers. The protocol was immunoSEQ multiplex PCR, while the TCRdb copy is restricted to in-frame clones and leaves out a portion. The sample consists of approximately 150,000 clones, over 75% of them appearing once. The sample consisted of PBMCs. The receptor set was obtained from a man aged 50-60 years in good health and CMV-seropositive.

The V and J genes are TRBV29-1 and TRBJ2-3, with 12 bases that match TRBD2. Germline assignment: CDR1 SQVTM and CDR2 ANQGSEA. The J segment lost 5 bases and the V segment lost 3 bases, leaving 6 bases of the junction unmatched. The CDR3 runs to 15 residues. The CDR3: CSVDLAGGRGDTQYF. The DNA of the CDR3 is TGCAGCGTTGACCTAGCGGGGGGGCGAGGAGATACGCAGTATTTT.

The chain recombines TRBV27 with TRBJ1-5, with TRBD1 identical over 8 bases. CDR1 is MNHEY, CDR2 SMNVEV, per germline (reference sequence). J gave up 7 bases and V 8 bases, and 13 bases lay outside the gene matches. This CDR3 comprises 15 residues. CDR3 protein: CASATGDRGFQPQHF. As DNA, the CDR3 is TGTGCCAGCGCGACCGGAGACAGGGGTTTCCAGCCCCAGCATTTT.

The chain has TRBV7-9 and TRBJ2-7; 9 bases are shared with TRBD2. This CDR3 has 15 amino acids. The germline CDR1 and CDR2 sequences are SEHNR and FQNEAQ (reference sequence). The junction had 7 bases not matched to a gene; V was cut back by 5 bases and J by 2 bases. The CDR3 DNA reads TGTGCCAGCAGCCCGATAGCGGGAGTAGCCTACGAGCAGTACTTC. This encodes CASSPIAGVAYEQYF.